This TCR beta chain derives from a study of technical replicates of blood from a few donors. The data were produced by immunoSEQ multiplex PCR, yet TCRdb's version contains in-frame clones alone and is incomplete. The sample lists about 14,000 clones; roughly 80% were seen once. Germline V gene lookup returns CDR1 MNHEY and CDR2 SVGAGI. This CDR3 region has 16 residues. With 0 bases removed from V and 0 bases from J, the gap between germline ends came to 9 bases. The chain joins TRBV6-5 to TRBJ1-5; no definite D call. The source of this sequence is a human donor in good health. Sequencing input: PBMCs. CDR3 residues: CASSYSGPYSNQPQHF. The DNA of the CDR3 is TGTGCCAGCAGTTACTCTGGGCCATATAGCAATCAGCCCCAGCATTTT.